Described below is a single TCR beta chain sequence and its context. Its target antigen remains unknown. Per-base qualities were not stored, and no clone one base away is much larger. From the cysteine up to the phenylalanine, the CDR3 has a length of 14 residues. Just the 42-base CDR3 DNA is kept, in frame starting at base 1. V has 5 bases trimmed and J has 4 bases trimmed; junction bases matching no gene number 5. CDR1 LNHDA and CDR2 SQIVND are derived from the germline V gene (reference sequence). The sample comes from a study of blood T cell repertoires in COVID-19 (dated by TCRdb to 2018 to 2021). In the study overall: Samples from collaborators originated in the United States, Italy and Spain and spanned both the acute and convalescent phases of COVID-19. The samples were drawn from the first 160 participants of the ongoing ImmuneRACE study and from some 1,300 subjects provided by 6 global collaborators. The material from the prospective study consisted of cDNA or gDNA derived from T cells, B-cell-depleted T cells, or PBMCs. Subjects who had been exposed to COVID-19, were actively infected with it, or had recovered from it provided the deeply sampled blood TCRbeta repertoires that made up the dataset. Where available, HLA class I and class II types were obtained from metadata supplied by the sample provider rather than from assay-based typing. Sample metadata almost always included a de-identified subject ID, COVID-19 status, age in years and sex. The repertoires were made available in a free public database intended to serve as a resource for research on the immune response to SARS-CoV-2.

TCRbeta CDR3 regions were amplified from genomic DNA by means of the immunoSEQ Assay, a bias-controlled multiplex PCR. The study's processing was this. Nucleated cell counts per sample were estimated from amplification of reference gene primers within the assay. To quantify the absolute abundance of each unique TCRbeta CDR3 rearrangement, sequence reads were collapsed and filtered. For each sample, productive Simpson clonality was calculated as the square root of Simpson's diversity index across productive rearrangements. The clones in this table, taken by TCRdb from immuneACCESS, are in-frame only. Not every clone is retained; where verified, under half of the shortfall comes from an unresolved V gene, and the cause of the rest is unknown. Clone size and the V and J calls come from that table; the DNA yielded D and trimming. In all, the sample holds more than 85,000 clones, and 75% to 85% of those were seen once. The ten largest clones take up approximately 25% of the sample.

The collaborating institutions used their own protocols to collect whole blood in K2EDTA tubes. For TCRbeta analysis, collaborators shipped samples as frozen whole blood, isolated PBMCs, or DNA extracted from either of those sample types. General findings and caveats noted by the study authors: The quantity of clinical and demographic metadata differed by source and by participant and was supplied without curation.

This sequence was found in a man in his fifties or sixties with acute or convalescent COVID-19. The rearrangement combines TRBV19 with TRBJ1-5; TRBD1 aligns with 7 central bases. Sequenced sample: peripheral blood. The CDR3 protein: CASSLVTGNQPQHF. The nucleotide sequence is TGTGCCAGTAGTCTAGTGACAGGGAATCAGCCCCAGCATTTT. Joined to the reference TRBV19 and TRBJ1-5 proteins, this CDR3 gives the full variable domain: DGGITQSPKYLFRKEGQNVTLSCEQNLNHDAMYWYRQDPGQGLRLIYYSQIVNDFQKGDIAEGYSVSREKKESFPLTVTSAQKNPTAFYLCASSLVTGNQPQHFGDGTRLSIL.